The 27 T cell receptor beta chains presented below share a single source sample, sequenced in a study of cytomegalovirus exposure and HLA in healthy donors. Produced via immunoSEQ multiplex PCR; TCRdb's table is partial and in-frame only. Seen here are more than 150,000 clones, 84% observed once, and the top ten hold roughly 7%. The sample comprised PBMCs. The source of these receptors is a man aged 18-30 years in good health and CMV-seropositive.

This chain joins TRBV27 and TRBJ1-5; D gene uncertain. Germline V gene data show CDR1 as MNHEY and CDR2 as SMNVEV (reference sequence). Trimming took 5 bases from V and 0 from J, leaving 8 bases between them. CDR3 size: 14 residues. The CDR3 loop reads CASSPGYSNQPQHF. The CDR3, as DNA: TGTGCCAGCAGTCCAGGTTATAGCAATCAGCCCCAGCATTTT.

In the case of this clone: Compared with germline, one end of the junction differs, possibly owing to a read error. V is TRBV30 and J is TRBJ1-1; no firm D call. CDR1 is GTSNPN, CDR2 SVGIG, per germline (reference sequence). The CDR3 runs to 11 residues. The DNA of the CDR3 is TGTGCTTGGACGGTTAACACTGAAGCTTTCTTT. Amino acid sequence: CAWTVNTEAFF.

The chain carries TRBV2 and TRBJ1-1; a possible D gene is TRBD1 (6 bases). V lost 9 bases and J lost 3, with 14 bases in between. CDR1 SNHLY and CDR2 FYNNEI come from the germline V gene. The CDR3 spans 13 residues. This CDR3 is CASTGNKDTEAFF. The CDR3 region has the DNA TGTGCCAGTACAGGGAATAAGGACACTGAAGCTTTCTTT.

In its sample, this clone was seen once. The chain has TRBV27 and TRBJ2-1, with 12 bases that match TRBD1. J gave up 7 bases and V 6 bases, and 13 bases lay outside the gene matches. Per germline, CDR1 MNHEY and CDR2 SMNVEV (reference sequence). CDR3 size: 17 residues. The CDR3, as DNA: TGTGCCAGCAGGGGACAGGGGGCGTCTAGCGGGTGGAATGAGCAGTTCTTC. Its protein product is CASRGQGASSGWNEQFF.

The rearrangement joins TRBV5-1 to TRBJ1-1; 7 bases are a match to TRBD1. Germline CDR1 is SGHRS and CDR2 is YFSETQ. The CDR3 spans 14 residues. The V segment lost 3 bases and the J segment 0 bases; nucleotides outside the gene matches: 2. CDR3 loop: CASSWTGLNTEAFF. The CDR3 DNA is TGCGCCAGCAGCTGGACAGGCCTGAACACTGAAGCTTTCTTT.

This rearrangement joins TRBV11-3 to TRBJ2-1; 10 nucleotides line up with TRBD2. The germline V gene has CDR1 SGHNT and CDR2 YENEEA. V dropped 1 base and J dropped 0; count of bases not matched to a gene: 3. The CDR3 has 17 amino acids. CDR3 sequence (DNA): TGTGCCAGCAGCTTAGGGAGCGGGAGGGCCTCCTACAATGAGCAGTTCTTC. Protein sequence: CASSLGSGRASYNEQFF.

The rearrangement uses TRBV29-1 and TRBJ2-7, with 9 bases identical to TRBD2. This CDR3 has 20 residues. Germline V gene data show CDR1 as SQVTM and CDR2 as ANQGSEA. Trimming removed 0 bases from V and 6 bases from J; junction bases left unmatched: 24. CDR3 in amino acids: CSVEDLIGRVRREGLSEQYF. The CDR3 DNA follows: TGCAGCGTTGAAGATTTGATCGGTCGGGTGAGGCGGGAGGGCCTTAGCGAGCAGTACTTC.

The CDR3 here is CASSLGQGRTYEQYF. CDR3 DNA sequence: TGTGCCAGCAGTTTGGGACAGGGGAGGACCTACGAGCAGTACTTC. The gene calls are TRBV28 and TRBJ2-7, with 10 bases identical to TRBD1. The CDR3 covers 15 residues. Germline loops: CDR1 MDHEN, CDR2 SYDVKM. The V and J ends lost 3 bases and 2 bases, in that order; junction bases with no gene match: 4. Full variable domain (outside the CDR3, taken from reference TRBV28 and TRBJ2-7): DVKVTQSSRYLVKRTGEKVFLECVQDMDHENMFWYRQDPGLGLRLIYFSYDVKMKEKGDIPEGYSVSREKKERFSLILESASTNQTSMYLCASSLGQGRTYEQYFGPGTRLTVT.

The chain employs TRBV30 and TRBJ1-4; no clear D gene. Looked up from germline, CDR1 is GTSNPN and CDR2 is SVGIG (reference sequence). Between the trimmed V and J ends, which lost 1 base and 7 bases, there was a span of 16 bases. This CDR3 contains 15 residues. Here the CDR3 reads CAWSGSRLRGEKLFF. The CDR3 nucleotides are TGTGCCTGGAGTGGCTCCCGTCTCCGCGGTGAAAAACTGTTTTTT.

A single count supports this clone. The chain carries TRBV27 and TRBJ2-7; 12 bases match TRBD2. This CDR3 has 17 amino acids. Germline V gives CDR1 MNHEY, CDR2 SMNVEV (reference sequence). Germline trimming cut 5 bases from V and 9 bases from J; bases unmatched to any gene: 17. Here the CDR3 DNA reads TGTGCCAGCAGTCCACCGGGACTAGCGGGCCGAGATCTCGGGCAGTACTTC. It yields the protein CASSPPGLAGRDLGQYF.

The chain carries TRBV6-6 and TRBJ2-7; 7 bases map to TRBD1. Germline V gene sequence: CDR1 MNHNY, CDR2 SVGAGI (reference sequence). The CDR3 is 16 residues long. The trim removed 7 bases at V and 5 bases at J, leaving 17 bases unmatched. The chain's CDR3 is CASNLSPGRQGHEQYF. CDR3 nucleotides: TGTGCCAGCAATTTATCCCCCGGTCGACAGGGCCACGAGCAGTACTTC.

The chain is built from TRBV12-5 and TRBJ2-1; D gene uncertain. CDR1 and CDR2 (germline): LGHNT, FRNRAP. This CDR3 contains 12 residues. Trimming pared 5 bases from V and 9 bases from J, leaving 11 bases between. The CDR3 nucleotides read TGTGCTAGTGGTACTTACAGCAGTGAGCAGTTCTTC. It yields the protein CASGTYSSEQFF.

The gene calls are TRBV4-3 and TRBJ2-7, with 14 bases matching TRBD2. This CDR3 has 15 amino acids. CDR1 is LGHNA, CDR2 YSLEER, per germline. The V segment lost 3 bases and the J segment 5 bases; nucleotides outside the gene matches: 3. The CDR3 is CASSQGTSGRNEQYF. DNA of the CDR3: TGCGCCAGCAGCCAGGGGACTAGCGGGAGAAACGAGCAGTACTTC.

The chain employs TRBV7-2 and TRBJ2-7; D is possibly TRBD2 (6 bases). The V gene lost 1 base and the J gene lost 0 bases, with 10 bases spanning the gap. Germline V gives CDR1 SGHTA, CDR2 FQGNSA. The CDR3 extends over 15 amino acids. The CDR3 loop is CASSLVGGASYEQYF. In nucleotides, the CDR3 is TGTGCCAGCAGCTTAGTAGGCGGGGCCTCCTACGAGCAGTACTTC.

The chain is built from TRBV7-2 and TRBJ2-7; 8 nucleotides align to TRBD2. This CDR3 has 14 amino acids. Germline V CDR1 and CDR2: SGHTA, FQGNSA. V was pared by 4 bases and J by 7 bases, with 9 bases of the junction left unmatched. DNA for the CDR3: TGTGCCAGCAGCTATACTAGCGGAGCGGGGGAGCAGTACTTC. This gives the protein CASSYTSGAGEQYF. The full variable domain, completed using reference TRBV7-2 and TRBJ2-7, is GAGVSQSPSNKVTEKGKDVELRCDPISGHTALYWYRQSLGQGLEFLIYFQGNSAPDKSGLPSDRFSAERTGGSVSTLTIQRTQQEDSAVYLCASSYTSGAGEQYFGPGTRLTVT.

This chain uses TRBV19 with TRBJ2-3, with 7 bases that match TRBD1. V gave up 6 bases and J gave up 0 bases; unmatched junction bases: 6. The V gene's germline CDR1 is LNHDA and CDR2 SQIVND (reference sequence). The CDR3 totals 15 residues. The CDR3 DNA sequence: TGTGCCAGTAGCAACAGGGGCCCCAGCACAGATACGCAGTATTTT. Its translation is CASSNRGPSTDTQYF.

The CDR3 DNA reads as TGTGCCAGCTCTACTAGCGGTCAAAACATTCAGTACTTC. The encoded protein is CASSTSGQNIQYF. This rearrangement joins TRBV18 to TRBJ2-4; TRBD2 matches at 8 bases. The CDR3 runs 13 residues. Germline assignment: CDR1 KGHSH and CDR2 LQKENI. V lost 6 bases and J lost 5; bases outside the gene matches: 3.

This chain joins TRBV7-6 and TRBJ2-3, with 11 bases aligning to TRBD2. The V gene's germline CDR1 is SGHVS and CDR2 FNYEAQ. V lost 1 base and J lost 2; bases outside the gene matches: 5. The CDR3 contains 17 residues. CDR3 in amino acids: CASSLETSGAPTDTQYF. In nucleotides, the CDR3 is TGTGCCAGCAGCTTAGAGACTAGCGGGGCCCCCACAGATACGCAGTATTTT.

In nucleotides, the CDR3 is TGCGCCAGCAGCCAAGGGATAGCCTCGGGTGGCTACACCTTC. Translated: CASSQGIASGGYTF. V usage is TRBV4-3 and J usage is TRBJ1-2, with D unclear. The germline V and J ends were trimmed by 1 base and 7 bases, with 13 bases remaining between them. CDR3 length equals 14 residues. Germline V gene lookup returns CDR1 LGHNA and CDR2 YSLEER.

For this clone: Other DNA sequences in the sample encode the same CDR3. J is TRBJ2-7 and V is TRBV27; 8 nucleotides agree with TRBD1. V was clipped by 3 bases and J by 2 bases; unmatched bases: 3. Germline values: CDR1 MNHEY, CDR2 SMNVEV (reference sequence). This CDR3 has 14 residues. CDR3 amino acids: CASSLTGAPYEQYF. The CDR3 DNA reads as TGTGCCAGCAGTTTGACAGGGGCCCCCTACGAGCAGTACTTC.

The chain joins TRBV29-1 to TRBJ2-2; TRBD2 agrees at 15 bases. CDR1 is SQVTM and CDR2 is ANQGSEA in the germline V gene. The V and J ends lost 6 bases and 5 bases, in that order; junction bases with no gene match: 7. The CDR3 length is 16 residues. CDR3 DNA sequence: TGCAGCGTGCGGACTAGCGGGAGGGGTCCTACCGGGGAGCTGTTTTTT. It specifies CSVRTSGRGPTGELFF.

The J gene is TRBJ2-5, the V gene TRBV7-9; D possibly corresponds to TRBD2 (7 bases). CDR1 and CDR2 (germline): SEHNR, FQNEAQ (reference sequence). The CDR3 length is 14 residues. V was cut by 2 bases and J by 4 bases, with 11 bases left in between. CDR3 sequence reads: CASSLNREGETQYF. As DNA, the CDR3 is TGTGCCAGCAGCTTAAACAGGGAGGGAGAGACCCAGTACTTC.

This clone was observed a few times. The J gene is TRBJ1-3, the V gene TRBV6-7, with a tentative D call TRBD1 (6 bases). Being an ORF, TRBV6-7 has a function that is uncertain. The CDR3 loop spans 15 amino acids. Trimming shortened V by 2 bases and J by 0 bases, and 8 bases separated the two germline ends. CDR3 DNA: TGTGCCAGCAGTTACCTAGGGGGCTCTGGAAACACCATATATTTT. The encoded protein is CASSYLGGSGNTIYF.

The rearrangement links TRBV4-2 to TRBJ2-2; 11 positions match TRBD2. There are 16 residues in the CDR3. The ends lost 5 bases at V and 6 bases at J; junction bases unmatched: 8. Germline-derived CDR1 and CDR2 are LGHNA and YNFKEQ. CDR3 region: CASSADGTSGAGELFF. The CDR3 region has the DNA TGTGCCAGCAGCGCCGACGGGACTAGCGGAGCCGGGGAGCTGTTTTTT.

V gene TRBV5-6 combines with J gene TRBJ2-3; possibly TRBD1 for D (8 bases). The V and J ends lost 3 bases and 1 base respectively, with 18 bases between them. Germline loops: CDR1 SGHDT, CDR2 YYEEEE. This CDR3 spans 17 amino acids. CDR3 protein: CASSSTNRGGRTDTQYF. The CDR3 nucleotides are TGTGCCAGCAGCTCAACCAACAGGGGGGGTCGCACAGATACGCAGTATTTT.

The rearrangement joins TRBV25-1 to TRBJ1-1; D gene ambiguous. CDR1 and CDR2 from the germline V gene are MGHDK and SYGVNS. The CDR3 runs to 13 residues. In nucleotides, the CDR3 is TGTGCTACAGCAAAAGGCGGGGTAGCTGAAGCTTTCTTT. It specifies CATAKGGVAEAFF.

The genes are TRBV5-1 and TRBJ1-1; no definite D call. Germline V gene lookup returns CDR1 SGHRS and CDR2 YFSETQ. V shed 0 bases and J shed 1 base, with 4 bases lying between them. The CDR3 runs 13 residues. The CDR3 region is CASSLGANTEAFF. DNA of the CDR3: TGCGCCAGCAGCTTGGGGGCGAACACTGAAGCTTTCTTT.